This T cell receptor (beta chain) came from a study of shared clonotypes between healthy human individuals. Produced via immunoSEQ multiplex PCR; TCRdb's table is partial and in-frame only. Among about 1 million clones listed, under 80% were seen once. Donors included only healthy HIV-negative adults lacking recent acute infections or vaccinations. Germline V CDR1 and CDR2: SGHTA, FQGNSA. The CDR3 consists of 16 residues. The ends lost 5 bases at V and 7 bases at J; junction bases unmatched: 8. The J gene is TRBJ2-1, the V gene TRBV7-2; 13 positions agree with TRBD2. This receptor was taken from a man younger than 35 in good health. Sequenced input: memory CD4+ T cells sorted from blood. Subset indicated: CD45RA-negative fraction. The CDR3 sequence: CASSRTSGSPGNEQFF. In DNA, the CDR3 is TGTGCCAGCAGCCGGACTAGCGGGAGCCCCGGGAATGAGCAGTTCTTC.